Listed below are T cell receptor beta chains from one sample, sequenced in a study of blood T cell repertoires in COVID-19. Produced via immunoSEQ multiplex PCR; TCRdb's table is partial and in-frame only. In the table there are around 150,000 clones, around 82% of which are singletons. The sequenced material came from peripheral blood. Every receptor here comes from a woman in her thirties or forties with COVID-19, enrolled during active disease. CDR3s include the opening cysteine and the closing phenylalanine or tryptophan. The D gene is left open where the match is weak. Clone size, where shown, is once, few, many, or a class for clones that have expanded.

j_call clone_size v_call d_call cdr3_nt cdr3_aa
TRBJ1-6 - TRBV28 - TGTGCCAGCAGTTTATGGGAGGGCCTAGATTCACCCCTCCACTTT CASSLWEGLDSPLHF
TRBJ1-1 - TRBV6-5 - TGTGCCAGCTTTAGGGGCCAACAGAACACTGAAGCTTTCTTT CASFRGQQNTEAFF
TRBJ2-7 few TRBV6-5 - TGTGCCAGCAGTTCCCCTTTTCGGGAGCAGTACTTC CASSSPFREQYF
TRBJ1-5 few TRBV30 - TGTGCCTGGAGCGCGACAGGAAATCAGCCCCAGCATTTT CAWSATGNQPQHF
TRBJ1-3 once TRBV7-9 - TGTGCCAGCAGCTTTCGACAGAACTCTGGAAACACCATATATTTT CASSFRQNSGNTIYF
TRBJ2-4 - TRBV5-6 - TGTGCCAGCAGCTTGCAGGGTTTAAAAAACATTCAGTACTTC CASSLQGLKNIQYF
TRBJ1-6 - TRBV30 - TGTGCCTGGGCACAGGGAAACAACAATTCACCCCTCCACTTT CAWAQGNNNSPLHF
TRBJ2-1 - TRBV3-1/TRBV3-2 - TGTGCCAGTTTGGGCGGGACGGAAAGTGGCTACAATGAGCAGTTCTTC CASLGGTESGYNEQFF
TRBJ2-7 - TRBV28 TRBD1 TGTGCCAGCAGACCCGGGACAGCCGGGGAGCAGTACTTC CASRPGTAGEQYF
TRBJ1-5 - TRBV5-5 TRBD1 TGTGCCAGCAGCCCCGATACGGGACAGGGGGCTCAGCCCCAGCATTTT CASSPDTGQGAQPQHF
TRBJ1-5 few TRBV24-1 TRBD1 TGTGCCACCAGTGATTGGGTGGGGACAGGGGAACAGCCCCAGCATTTT CATSDWVGTGEQPQHF
TRBJ2-3 once TRBV20-1 TRBD2 TGCAGTGCTAGTTCGGGTTTAGCGGGGAGGGGCCCTAGCACAGATACGCAGTATTTT CSASSGLAGRGPSTDTQYF
TRBJ2-3 - TRBV5-4 - TGTGCCAGCAGCTTTTCTGAGCCCCGGGATACGCAGTATTTT CASSFSEPRDTQYF
TRBJ2-3 - TRBV10-1 - TGCGCCAGCAATTCCGGCGGGGAGGCAGATACGCAGTATTTT CASNSGGEADTQYF
TRBJ1-1 once TRBV27 TRBD1 TGTGCCAGCGGAAGAAGACAGGGCGTAGCTTTCTTT CASGRRQGVAFF
TRBJ1-4 - TRBV5-5 - TGTGCCAGCAGCTCCTCGACAGTCCCCCCCCTAGCGGATCTGTTTTTT CASSSSTVPPLADLFF
TRBJ1-5 few TRBV7-8 - TGTGCCAGCAGCTATAGCGTCAATAGCAATCAGCCCCAGCATTTT CASSYSVNSNQPQHF
TRBJ1-5 few TRBV6-5 - TGTGCCAGCAGTCTTTACAGGGACAATCAGCCCCAGCATTTT CASSLYRDNQPQHF
TRBJ1-6 - TRBV6-1 TRBD1 TGTGCCAGCAGTGAATCCCCGGGACAGGTCAATTCACCCCTCCACTTT CASSESPGQVNSPLHF
TRBJ2-2 - TRBV11-2 - TGTGCCAGCAGCTTGCAGGGTCCGAACACCGGGGAGCTGTTTTTT CASSLQGPNTGELFF
TRBJ2-2 few TRBV29-1 - TGCAGTGCCCGGGACACCGGGGAGCTGTTTTTT CSARDTGELFF
TRBJ1-1 - TRBV6-5 - TGTGCCAGCAGGACTTATACCTGGAACACTGAAGCTTTCTTT CASRTYTWNTEAFF
TRBJ1-4 many TRBV20-1 - TGCAGTGCTAGTCAGGGTAGTGAAAAACTGTTTTTT CSASQGSEKLFF
TRBJ1-1 - TRBV7-2 TRBD1 TGTGCCAGCAGCTCCCAAAACCTTGACAGGGGAGGGTGGAGCACTGAAGCTTTCTTT CASSSQNLDRGGWSTEAFF
TRBJ1-1 - TRBV6-5 TRBD1 TGTGCCAGCAGCGCGCAGGGGGCGTCCCAAACTTTCTTT CASSAQGASQTFF
TRBJ2-1 once TRBV5-1 - TGCGCCAGCAGCTTGGCCATCTACAATGAGCAGTTCTTC CASSLAIYNEQFF
TRBJ1-6 medium-sized TRBV6-1 TRBD1 TGTGCCAGCAGTGAAGTTCGGACAGGGAATTCACCCCTCCACTTT CASSEVRTGNSPLHF
TRBJ1-3 - TRBV5-1 - TGCGCCAGCCAAAGGAGCCACTCTGGAAACACCATATATTTT CASQRSHSGNTIYF
TRBJ1-5 medium-sized TRBV27 TRBD1 TGTGCCAGCAGTTTATCGGGTGGGACAGGTCTTCCCCCGTTCGATCAGCCCCAGCATTTT CASSLSGGTGLPPFDQPQHF
TRBJ1-6 once TRBV5-4 TRBD1 TGTGCCAGCAGCTCCGACAGGGGAGATTCACCCCTCCACTTT CASSSDRGDSPLHF
TRBJ2-3 - TRBV20-1 - TGCAGTGCTAGTAAGGTGGGAGGGGGGTTAGATACGCAGTATTTT CSASKVGGGLDTQYF
TRBJ2-1 - TRBV4-2 TRBD2 TGTGCCAGCAGCCAAGATGGCTCGGGACTAGGGGCTTTCGGGCAGTTCTTC CASSQDGSGLGAFGQFF
TRBJ2-2 - TRBV3-1/TRBV3-2 - TGTGCCAGCAGCCAAGCCGGTCCCGGGGAGCTGTTTTTT CASSQAGPGELFF
TRBJ1-2 - TRBV4-1 TRBD1 TGCGCCAGCAGCCAAGATCAATCGGATACAGGGGGCAGTGGCTACACCTTC CASSQDQSDTGGSGYTF
TRBJ1-1 - TRBV6-5 - TGTGCCAGCACACTCGGGGGTGGGATGAACACTGAAGCTTTCTTT CASTLGGGMNTEAFF
TRBJ2-1 - TRBV18 - TGTGCCAGCTCACCCTCTTCTAGCCGCCACTCCTACAATGAGCAGTTCTTC CASSPSSSRHSYNEQFF
TRBJ2-3 - TRBV9 TRBD1 TGTGCCAGCAACAGGGGGGCCACAGATACGCAGTATTTT CASNRGATDTQYF